This TCR beta chain was captured by sequencing in a study of blood T cell repertoires in COVID-19. In the study overall: Samples taken during acute and convalescent COVID-19 were collected in the United States, Italy and Spain. The cDNA or gDNA used as material had been derived from T cells, B-cell-depleted T cells, or PBMCs.

Recruited during active infection, patients (from Seattle) were subsequently followed longitudinally. Authors' analysis steps: For nucleated cells, counts were estimated from reference gene primer amplification. The assay was immunoSEQ multiplex PCR, and TCRdb's table has in-frame clones only and misses some. D and trimming were read from the DNA, whereas the V and J calls and clone size are those reported in that table. Among roughly 350,000 clones listed, around 87% were seen once. The receptor's source is a woman between 25 and 40 years old with COVID-19, enrolled during active disease. Sequencing was done on a sample of peripheral blood.

This chain's CDR3 is CASSSGGFVDSLQETQYF. The DNA for the CDR3 is TGTGCCAGTAGTTCAGGGGGTTTTGTGGACAGCCTCCAAGAGACCCAGTACTTC. The chain couples TRBV19 to TRBJ2-5, with TRBD1 matching 7 bases. CDR3 length equals 18 residues. Germline CDR1 is LNHDA and CDR2 is SQIVND (reference sequence). V dropped 5 bases and J dropped 1; count of bases not matched to a gene: 16.